This T cell receptor (beta chain) is from a study of cytomegalovirus exposure and HLA in healthy donors. Primers for the PCR totalled 60 Vbeta and 13 Jbeta. The table came from immunoSEQ multiplex PCR; TCRdb's copy has only in-frame clones and leaves some out. The table shows roughly 160,000 clones, with about four fifths occurring only once. CDR1 is SGHAT and CDR2 is FQNNGV in the germline V gene. V was trimmed by 1 base and J by 4 bases, leaving 14 bases between them. The CDR3 is 15 amino acids. The TCR sequence derives from a woman in her fifties or sixties in good health and CMV-seronegative. The source material was PBMCs. The rearrangement links TRBV11-2 to TRBJ2-7; perhaps TRBD1 as D (5 bases). The CDR3 loop is CASSLVSTVSYEQYF. For the CDR3, the DNA is TGTGCCAGCAGCTTAGTATCGACAGTTTCATACGAGCAGTACTTC.